This T cell receptor beta chain was captured by sequencing in a study of blood T cell repertoires in COVID-19. The trim removed 1 base at V and 5 bases at J, leaving 5 bases unmatched. The V gene's germline CDR1 is SGHVS and CDR2 FNYEAQ. The CDR3 length is 15 residues. Sequencing was performed with immunoSEQ multiplex PCR; in TCRdb, only in-frame clones are kept and a portion is missing. Among more than 300,000 clones listed, 90% were seen once. The sequencing sample was made of PBMCs or T cells enriched from blood (not recorded which). The genes are TRBV7-6 and TRBJ2-1, with TRBD1 matching 7 bases. The sequence was obtained from a woman in her twenties or thirties who had been exposed to COVID-19. CDR3 region: CASSLGLGQHNEQFF. CDR3 nucleotides: TGTGCCAGCAGCTTAGGATTGGGACAGCACAATGAGCAGTTCTTC.